This T cell receptor (beta chain) was profiled in a study of CXCR3-negative and CXCR3-positive naive CD8 T cells. The CDR3 contains 16 residues. Germline V lookup: CDR1 SGHVS, CDR2 FNYEAQ. UMI-tagged TRB cDNA libraries were built via 5' RACE. TCRdb reanalyzed the 5' RACE reads and collapses them to one entry per CDR3 protein, without DNA. The sample yields approximately 58,000 distinct CDR3 sequences, of which the top ten take up 0.4% to 0.5%. The sequencing input was naive CXCR3- CD8+ T cells from blood. Subset indicated: CD45RO-CCR7+CD27+CD95- naive CD8+ T cells lacking CXCR3 (TNR3-). The TCR originated in a human donor in good health. Some clones in this sample may be carry-over from other donors' samples. This chain links TRBV7-6 with TRBJ2-7; TCRdb's D gene call, TRBD1, goes unchecked for lack of DNA. The CDR3 sequence is CASSLARTGDFYEQYF.